Below, one T cell receptor beta chain is given with its context. This CDR3 spans 12 amino acids. Germline loops: CDR1 SGHNT, CDR2 YENEEA. The ends were cut back, 4 bases at V and 9 bases at J, with 13 bases in the middle. The source of the sample is a study of graft-versus-host responses after intestinal transplantation. Some clones are missing from TCRdb's copy, which holds only in-frame ones; the method was immunoSEQ multiplex PCR. The sample holds more than 9,000 clones, 93% seen once. The chain couples TRBV11-3 to TRBJ2-7; D not certain. The material sequenced was PBMCs, taken about 110 days after intestinal transplant. The TCR was taken from a human patient who received an intestinal transplant, so some T cells may come from the graft donor. For the CDR3, the DNA is TGTGCCAGCAGCTCCCCGAACGCGGTGCAGTACTTC. Protein sequence: CASSSPNAVQYF.